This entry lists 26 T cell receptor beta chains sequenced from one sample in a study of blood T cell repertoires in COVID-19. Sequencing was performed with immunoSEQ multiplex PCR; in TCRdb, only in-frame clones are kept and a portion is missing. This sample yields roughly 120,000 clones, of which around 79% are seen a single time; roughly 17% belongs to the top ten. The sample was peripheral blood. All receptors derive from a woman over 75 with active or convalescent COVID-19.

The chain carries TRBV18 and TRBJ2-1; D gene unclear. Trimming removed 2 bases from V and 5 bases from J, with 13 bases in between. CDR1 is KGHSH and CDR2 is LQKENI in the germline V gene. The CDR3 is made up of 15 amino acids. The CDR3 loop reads CASSPRAGQNNEQFF. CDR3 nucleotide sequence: TGTGCCAGCTCACCAAGAGCTGGGCAGAACAATGAGCAGTTCTTC.

The CDR3 loop reads CASSKLEGGRDTGELFF. The CDR3 coding sequence is TGTGCCAGCAGTAAACTTGAGGGCGGGAGAGACACCGGGGAGCTGTTTTTT. The V gene is TRBV6-7, the J gene TRBJ2-2, with 7 bases that match TRBD2. TRBV6-7 is marked as an open reading frame, function uncertain. Germline trimming cut 5 bases from V and 3 bases from J; bases unmatched to any gene: 12. CDR3 length equals 17 residues.

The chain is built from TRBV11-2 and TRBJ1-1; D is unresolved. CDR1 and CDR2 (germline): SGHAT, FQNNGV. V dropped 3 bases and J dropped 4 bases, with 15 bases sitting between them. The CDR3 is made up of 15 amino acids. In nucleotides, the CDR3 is TGTGCCAGCAGCTTGGCGGCATCCGGTAGCACTGAAGCTTTCTTT. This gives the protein CASSLAASGSTEAFF.

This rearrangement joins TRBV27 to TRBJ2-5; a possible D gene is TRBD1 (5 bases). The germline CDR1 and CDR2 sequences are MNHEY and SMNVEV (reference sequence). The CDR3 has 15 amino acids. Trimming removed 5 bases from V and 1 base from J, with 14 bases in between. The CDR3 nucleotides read TGTGCCAGCAGTCCAAAGACAGTAACCCAAGAGACCCAGTACTTC. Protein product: CASSPKTVTQETQYF.

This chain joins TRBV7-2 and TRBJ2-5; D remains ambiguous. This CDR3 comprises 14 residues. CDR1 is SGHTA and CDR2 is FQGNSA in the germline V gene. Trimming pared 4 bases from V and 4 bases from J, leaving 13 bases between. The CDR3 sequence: CASSSPALTETQYF. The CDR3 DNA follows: TGTGCCAGCAGCTCCCCTGCCCTAACAGAGACCCAGTACTTC.

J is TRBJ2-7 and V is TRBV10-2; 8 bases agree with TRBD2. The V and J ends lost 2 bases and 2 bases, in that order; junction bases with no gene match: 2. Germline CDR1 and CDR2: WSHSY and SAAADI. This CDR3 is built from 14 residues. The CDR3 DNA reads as TGCGCCAGCAGTGAGGAAGCGGGGGCCTACGAGCAGTACTTC. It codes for CASSEEAGAYEQYF.

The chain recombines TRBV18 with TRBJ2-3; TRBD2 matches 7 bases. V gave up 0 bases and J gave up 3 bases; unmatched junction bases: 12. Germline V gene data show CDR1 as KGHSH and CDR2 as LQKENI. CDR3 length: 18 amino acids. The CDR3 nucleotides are TGTGCCAGCTCACCACCTTTAAGTTTGGCGGGAGAGACAGATACGCAGTATTTT. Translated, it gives CASSPPLSLAGETDTQYF.

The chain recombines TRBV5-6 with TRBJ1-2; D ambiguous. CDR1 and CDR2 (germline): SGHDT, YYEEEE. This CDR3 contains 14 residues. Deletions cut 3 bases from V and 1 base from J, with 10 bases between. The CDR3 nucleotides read TGTGCCAGCAGCTCCCTTCACGGTAACTATGGCTACACCTTC. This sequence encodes CASSSLHGNYGYTF.

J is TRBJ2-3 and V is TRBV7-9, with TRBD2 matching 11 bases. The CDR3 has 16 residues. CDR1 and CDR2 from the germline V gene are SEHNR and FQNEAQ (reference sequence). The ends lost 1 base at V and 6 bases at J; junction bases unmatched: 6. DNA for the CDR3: TGTGCCAGCAGCTTAGGACTAGCGGGGAATAGGGATACGCAGTATTTT. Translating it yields CASSLGLAGNRDTQYF.

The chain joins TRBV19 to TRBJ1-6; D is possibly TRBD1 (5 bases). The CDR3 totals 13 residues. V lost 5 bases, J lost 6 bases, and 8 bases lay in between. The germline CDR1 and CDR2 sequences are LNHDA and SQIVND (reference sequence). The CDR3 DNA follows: TGTGCCAGTAGTCCACAGGTTAATTCACCCCTCCACTTT. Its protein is CASSPQVNSPLHF.

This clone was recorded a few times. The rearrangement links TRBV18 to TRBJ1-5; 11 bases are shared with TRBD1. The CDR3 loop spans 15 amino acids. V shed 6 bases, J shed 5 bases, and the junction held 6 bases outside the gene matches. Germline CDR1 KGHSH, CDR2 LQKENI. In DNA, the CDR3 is TGTGCCAGCTCTCCCGGACAGGGGGCGGATCAGCCCCAGCATTTT. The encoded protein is CASSPGQGADQPQHF. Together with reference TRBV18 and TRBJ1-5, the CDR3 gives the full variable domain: NAGVMQNPRHLVRRRGQEARLRCSPMKGHSHVYWYRQLPEEGLKFMVYLQKENIIDESGMPKERFSAEFPKEGPSILRIQQVVRGDSAAYFCASSPGQGADQPQHFGDGTRLSIL.

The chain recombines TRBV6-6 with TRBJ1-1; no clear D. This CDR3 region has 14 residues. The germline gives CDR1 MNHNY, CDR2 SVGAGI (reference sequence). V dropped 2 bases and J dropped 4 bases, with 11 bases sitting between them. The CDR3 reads CASSYPARVTEAFF. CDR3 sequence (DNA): TGTGCCAGCAGTTACCCGGCGCGGGTCACTGAAGCTTTCTTT.

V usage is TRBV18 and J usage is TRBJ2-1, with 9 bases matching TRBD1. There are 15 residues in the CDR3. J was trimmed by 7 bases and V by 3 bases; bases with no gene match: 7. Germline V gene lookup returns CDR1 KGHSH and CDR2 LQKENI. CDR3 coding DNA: TGTGCCAGCTCACCGAGACAGGGGGAGGTGAATGAGCAGTTCTTC. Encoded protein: CASSPRQGEVNEQFF. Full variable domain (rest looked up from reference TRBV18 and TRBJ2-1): NAGVMQNPRHLVRRRGQEARLRCSPMKGHSHVYWYRQLPEEGLKFMVYLQKENIIDESGMPKERFSAEFPKEGPSILRIQQVVRGDSAAYFCASSPRQGEVNEQFFGPGTRLTVL.

The CDR3 region is CASSVPMGLAGTYEQYF. The CDR3 nucleotides read TGTGCCAGCAGTGTACCGATGGGACTAGCGGGAACCTACGAGCAGTACTTC. The chain is built from TRBV6-1 and TRBJ2-7; 13 positions agree with TRBD2. The CDR3 runs 17 residues. With V trimmed by 4 bases and J by 2 bases, 8 bases remained unmatched. From germline, CDR1 is MNHNS and CDR2 SASEGT.

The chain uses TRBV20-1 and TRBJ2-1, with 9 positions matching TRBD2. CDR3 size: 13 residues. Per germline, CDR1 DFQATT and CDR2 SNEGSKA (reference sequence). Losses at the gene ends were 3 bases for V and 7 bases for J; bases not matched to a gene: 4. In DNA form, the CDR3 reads TGCAGTGCTAGTAGCGGGAGTTTTAATGAGCAGTTCTTC. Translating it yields CSASSGSFNEQFF.

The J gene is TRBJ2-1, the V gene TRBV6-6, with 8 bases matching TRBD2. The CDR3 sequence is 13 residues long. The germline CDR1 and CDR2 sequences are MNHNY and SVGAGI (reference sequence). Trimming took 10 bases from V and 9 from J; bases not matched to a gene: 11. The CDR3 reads CAIQPTSGSEQFF. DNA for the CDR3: TGTGCCATACAGCCTACTAGCGGCAGTGAGCAGTTCTTC.

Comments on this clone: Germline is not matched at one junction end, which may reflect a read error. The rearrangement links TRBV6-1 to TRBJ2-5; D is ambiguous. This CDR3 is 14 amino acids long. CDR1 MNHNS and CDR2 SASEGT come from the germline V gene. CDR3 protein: CASREGRGLETQYF. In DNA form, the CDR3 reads TGTGCCAGCAGGGAAGGGCGCGGCTTGGAGACCCAGTACTTC.

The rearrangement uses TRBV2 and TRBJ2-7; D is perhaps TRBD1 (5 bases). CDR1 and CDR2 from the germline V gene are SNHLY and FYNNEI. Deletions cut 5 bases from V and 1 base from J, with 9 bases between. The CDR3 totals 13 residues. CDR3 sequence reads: CASSPDKSYEQYF. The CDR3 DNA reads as TGTGCCAGCAGTCCGGACAAGTCCTACGAGCAGTACTTC.

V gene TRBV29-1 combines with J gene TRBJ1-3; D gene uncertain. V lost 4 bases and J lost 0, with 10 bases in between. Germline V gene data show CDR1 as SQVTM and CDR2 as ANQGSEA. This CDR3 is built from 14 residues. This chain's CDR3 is CSVATVLSGNTIYF. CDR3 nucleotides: TGCAGCGTTGCTACAGTCCTCTCTGGAAACACCATATATTTT.

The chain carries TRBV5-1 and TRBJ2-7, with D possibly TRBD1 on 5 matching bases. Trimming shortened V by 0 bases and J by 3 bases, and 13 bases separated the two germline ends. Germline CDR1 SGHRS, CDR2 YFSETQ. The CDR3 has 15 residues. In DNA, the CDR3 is TGCGCCAGCAGCTTGGGACAGCTCCTCTTCTACGAGCAGTACTTC. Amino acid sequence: CASSLGQLLFYEQYF.

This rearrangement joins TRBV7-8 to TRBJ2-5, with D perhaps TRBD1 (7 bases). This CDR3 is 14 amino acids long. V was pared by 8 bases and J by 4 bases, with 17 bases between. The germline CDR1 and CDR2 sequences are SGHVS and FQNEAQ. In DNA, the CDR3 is TGTGCCAGCCGGAGGAGGGGGCAGGTAGAGACCCAGTACTTC. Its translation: CASRRRGQVETQYF. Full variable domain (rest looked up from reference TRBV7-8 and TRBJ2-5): GAGVSQSPRYKVAKRGQDVALRCDPISGHVSLFWYQQALGQGPEFLTYFQNEAQLDKSGLPSDRFFAERPEGSVSTLKIQRTQQEDSAVYLCASRRRGQVETQYFGPGTRLLVL.

This CDR3 is CASSGQGPSNEQFF. In nucleotides, the CDR3 is TGTGCCAGTAGTGGACAGGGACCCTCAAATGAGCAGTTCTTC. V and J are TRBV7-2 and TRBJ2-1; 8 nucleotides match TRBD1. The CDR3 sequence is 14 residues long. V lost 9 bases, J lost 7 bases, and 11 bases stayed unmatched. The germline V gene encodes CDR1 SGHTA and CDR2 FQGNSA.

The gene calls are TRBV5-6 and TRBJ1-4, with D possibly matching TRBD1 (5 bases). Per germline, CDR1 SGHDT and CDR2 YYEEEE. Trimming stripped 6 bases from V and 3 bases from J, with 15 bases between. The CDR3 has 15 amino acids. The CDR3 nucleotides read TGTGCCAGCAACCTCAGGACAAGCCCTAATGAAAAACTGTTTTTT. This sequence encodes CASNLRTSPNEKLFF.

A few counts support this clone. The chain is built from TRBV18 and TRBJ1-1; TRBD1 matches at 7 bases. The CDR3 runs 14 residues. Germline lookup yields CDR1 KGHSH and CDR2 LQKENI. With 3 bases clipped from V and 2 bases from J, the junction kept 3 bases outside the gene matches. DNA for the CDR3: TGTGCCAGCTCACCGGACAGGTCCAACACTGAAGCTTTCTTT. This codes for CASSPDRSNTEAFF.

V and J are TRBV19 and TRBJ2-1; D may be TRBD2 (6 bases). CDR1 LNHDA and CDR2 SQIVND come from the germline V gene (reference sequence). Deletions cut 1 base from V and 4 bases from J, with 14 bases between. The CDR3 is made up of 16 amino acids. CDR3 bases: TGTGCCAGTAGTATAGGCTTTAGCGGCCAATACAATGAGCAGTTCTTC. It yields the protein CASSIGFSGQYNEQFF.

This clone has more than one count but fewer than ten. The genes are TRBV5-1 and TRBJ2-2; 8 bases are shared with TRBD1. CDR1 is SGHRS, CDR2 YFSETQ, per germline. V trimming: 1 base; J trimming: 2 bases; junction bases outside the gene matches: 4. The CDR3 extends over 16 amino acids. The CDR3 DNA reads TGCGCCAGCAGCTTGAATGGACAGGGCAACACCGGGGAGCTGTTTTTT. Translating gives CASSLNGQGNTGELFF.